A single sample is the source of the 22 T cell receptor beta chains below, sequenced in a study of post-analysis software for immune sequencing data. Unique molecular identifiers featured in each of the TCR beta cDNA libraries. In TCRdb, the PCR reads were re-called with MiXCR into one record per CDR3 protein. The sample records roughly 540,000 distinct CDR3 sequences, 34% being singletons. Overall study findings and caveats: In patients, about 5 TRBV segments were more frequent than in controls, with TRBV5-6, TRBV5-1 and TRBV20-1 among them.

For these TCRs, the target antigens are not known. The sequencing sample was made of blood. The receptor set was obtained from a girl aged 2-17 years with multiple sclerosis.

The rearrangement uses TRBV12-3 or TRBV12-4 and TRBJ2-7, with 8 positions matching TRBD2. The end of the DNA aligns better with TRBJ2-5, so the J call may be wrong. The CDR3 contains 15 residues. Here the CDR3 DNA reads TGTGCCAGCAGTCCCGGGACTAGGGGAACGGAGACCCAGTACTTC. Protein product: CASSPGTRGTETQYF.

The chain recombines TRBV7-9 with TRBJ2-2; D is tentatively TRBD1 or TRBD2 (5 bases each). CDR3 length: 18 residues. Germline-derived CDR1 and CDR2 are SEHNR and FQNEAQ (reference sequence). The ends were cut back, 2 bases at V and 3 bases at J, with 19 bases in the middle. For the CDR3, the DNA is TGTGCCAGCAGCTTAAGGGCCCCCCGGGGCGCGGACACCGGGGAGCTGTTTTTT. Translating it yields CASSLRAPRGADTGELFF.

This chain links TRBV7-9 with TRBJ2-1; D is possibly TRBD1 or TRBD2 (5 bases each). The germline V gene has CDR1 SEHNR and CDR2 FQNEAQ (reference sequence). The V gene lost 4 bases and the J gene lost 4 bases, with 14 bases spanning the gap. The CDR3 has 15 residues. CDR3 DNA sequence: TGTGCCAGCAGCTCGGGACGGACCCAATACAATGAGCAGTTCTTC. It codes for CASSSGRTQYNEQFF.

This rearrangement joins TRBV5-5 to TRBJ2-7, with D maybe TRBD2 (5 bases). Germline V lookup: CDR1 SGHKS, CDR2 YYEKEE (reference sequence). The CDR3 consists of 15 residues. Trimming shortened V by 4 bases and J by 5 bases, and 19 bases separated the two germline ends. The CDR3 spells CASSPGLQLIHEQYF. CDR3 bases: TGTGCCAGCAGCCCCGGACTTCAGCTCATCCACGAGCAGTACTTC.

This clonotype was seen a few times. V and J are TRBV20-1 and TRBJ1-4; D not certain. Germline assignment: CDR1 DFQATT and CDR2 SNEGSKA (reference sequence). The CDR3 spans 14 residues. V lost 6 bases and J 7 bases, leaving 18 bases between the germline ends. As DNA, the CDR3 is TGCAGTGCACTCGACCGGGGTGGGATTGAAAAACTGTTTTTT. This gives the protein CSALDRGGIEKLFF.

The genes are TRBV20-1 and TRBJ2-1, with D unclear. The CDR3 sequence is 12 residues long. The germline V gene has CDR1 DFQATT and CDR2 SNEGSKA (reference sequence). V lost 0 bases and J lost 6, with 6 bases in between. DNA of the CDR3: TGCAGTGCTAGAGATCTGGGCAATGAGCAGTTCTTC. It is translated as CSARDLGNEQFF.

This clonotype came up a few times. This sequence joins TRBV29-1 and TRBJ2-2; 9 bases map to TRBD2. The germline gives CDR1 SQVTM, CDR2 ANQGSEA. J was trimmed by 4 bases and V by 7 bases; bases with no gene match: 10. The CDR3 totals 15 residues. CDR3 nucleotides: TGCAGCGCCTCGAGCAGGACTAGCGCCACCGGGGAGCTGTTTTTT. Translating gives CSASSRTSATGELFF.

This clonotype was observed a handful of times. V usage is TRBV28 and J usage is TRBJ2-7; D gene unclear. Germline lookup yields CDR1 MDHEN and CDR2 SYDVKM. Trimming removed 7 bases from V and 2 bases from J, with 12 bases in between. The CDR3 runs 13 residues. The CDR3 here is CASNRVSPYEQYF. The CDR3 DNA reads TGTGCCAGCAATCGGGTCTCTCCCTACGAGCAGTACTTC. The entire variable domain, with the rest obtained from reference TRBV28 and TRBJ2-7, is as follows: DVKVTQSSRYLVKRTGEKVFLECVQDMDHENMFWYRQDPGLGLRLIYFSYDVKMKEKGDIPEGYSVSREKKERFSLILESASTNQTSMYLCASNRVSPYEQYFGPGTRLTVT.

Here the CDR3 reads CSARDRTISNQPQHF. The CDR3 region has the DNA TGCAGTGCTAGAGATCGCACAATTAGCAATCAGCCCCAGCATTTT. The gene calls are TRBV20-1 and TRBJ1-5; no clear D. The germline V gene has CDR1 DFQATT and CDR2 SNEGSKA (reference sequence). The germline V and J ends were trimmed by 0 bases and 0 bases, with 9 bases remaining between them. The CDR3 consists of 15 residues.

V usage is TRBV7-2 and J usage is TRBJ2-3; D is ambiguous. Germline V gene lookup returns CDR1 SGHTA and CDR2 FQGNSA. This CDR3 is built from 14 residues. Trimming pared 2 bases from V and 6 bases from J, leaving 12 bases between. CDR3 amino acids: CASSLNGMGDTQYF. The CDR3 region has the DNA TGTGCCAGCAGCTTAAATGGCATGGGGGATACGCAGTATTTT. Combining the CDR3 with reference TRBV7-2 and TRBJ2-3 gives the whole variable domain GAGVSQSPSNKVTEKGKDVELRCDPISGHTALYWYRQSLGQGLEFLIYFQGNSAPDKSGLPSDRFSAERTGGSVSTLTIQRTQQEDSAVYLCASSLNGMGDTQYFGPGTRLTVL.

The chain is built from TRBV29-1 and TRBJ2-3; D not certain. V lost 3 bases and J 6 bases, leaving 10 bases between the germline ends. CDR3 length: 12 amino acids. Germline values: CDR1 SQVTM, CDR2 ANQGSEA. As DNA, the CDR3 is TGCAGCGTTGACCTAGGTGTGGATACGCAGTATTTT. Amino acids: CSVDLGVDTQYF.

This clonotype was seen a handful of times. This chain uses TRBV7-3 with TRBJ2-1; TRBD1 aligns across 7 bases. This CDR3 comprises 13 residues. CDR1 and CDR2 (germline): SGHTA, FQGTGA. The V and J ends lost 3 bases and 12 bases, in that order; junction bases with no gene match: 8. The CDR3 DNA is TGTGCCAGCAGCTTTACAGGGGTTGGTTGGCAGTTCTTC. Its protein product is CASSFTGVGWQFF.

In its sample, this clonotype was seen a few times. V and J are TRBV12-3 or TRBV12-4 and TRBJ1-5; no definite D call. The CDR3 contains 13 residues. V was clipped by 5 bases and J by 0 bases, with 5 bases between them. CDR3 protein: CASSAYSNQPQHF. CDR3 DNA sequence: TGTGCCAGCAGTGCATATAGCAATCAGCCCCAGCATTTT.

The CDR3 protein is CASSQVQRGDEQFF. CDR3 coding DNA: TGTGCCAGCAGCCAAGTACAGCGGGGAGATGAGCAGTTCTTC. The gene calls are TRBV3-1 and TRBJ2-1; 7 positions match TRBD2. The CDR3 sequence is 14 residues long. J lost 8 bases, V lost 1 base, and 5 bases had no gene match. The V gene's germline CDR1 is LGHDT and CDR2 YNNKEL (reference sequence).

The chain has TRBV6-1 and TRBJ2-5; no clear D gene. CDR1 and CDR2 from the germline V gene are MNHNS and SASEGT. This CDR3 has 17 amino acids. Deletions cut 10 bases from V and 3 bases from J, with 27 bases between. CDR3 sequence reads: CATTVYSKAAVEETQYF. CDR3 in DNA: TGTGCCACTACGGTATATTCTAAGGCGGCAGTAGAAGAGACCCAGTACTTC.

Only a few counts were recorded for this clonotype. J is TRBJ2-3 and V is TRBV5-1; no reliable D call. The CDR3 contains 15 residues. Per the germline V gene, CDR1 is SGHRS and CDR2 is YFSETQ. V was shortened by 6 bases and J by 0 bases, with 14 bases between the two germline ends. The CDR3 here is CASIPQWRSTDTQYF. CDR3 coding DNA: TGCGCCAGCATCCCACAGTGGCGGAGCACAGATACGCAGTATTTT.

The chain combines TRBV24-1 with TRBJ2-5; D call uncertain. Trimming removed 3 bases at V and 5 bases at J, with 6 bases between. The germline CDR1 and CDR2 sequences are KGHDR and SFDVKD. The CDR3 consists of 12 residues. Here the CDR3 DNA reads TGTGCCACCAGTGATGCTGGGGAGACCCAGTACTTC. Translation gives CATSDAGETQYF.

This chain links TRBV28 with TRBJ2-7; 7 bases line up with TRBD1. After removal of 10 bases from V and 2 bases from J, the junction contained 11 bases not matched to a gene. CDR1 MDHEN and CDR2 SYDVKM come from the germline V gene. The length of the CDR3 is 14 residues. The CDR3 loop reads CAILETGRTYEQYF. CDR3 DNA sequence: TGTGCCATCCTCGAGACAGGGCGCACCTACGAGCAGTACTTC.

The chain combines TRBV3-1 with TRBJ1-1; D might be TRBD1 (6 bases). CDR3 length equals 14 residues. Germline V lookup: CDR1 LGHDT, CDR2 YNNKEL (reference sequence). Trimming shortened V by 4 bases and J by 4 bases, and 13 bases separated the two germline ends. CDR3 in amino acids: CASSPGGGLTEAFF. CDR3 bases: TGTGCCAGCAGCCCCGGAGGGGGTCTCACTGAAGCTTTCTTT. Full variable domain (outside the CDR3, taken from reference TRBV3-1 and TRBJ1-1): DTAVSQTPKYLVTQMGNDKSIKCEQNLGHDTMYWYKQDSKKFLKIMFSYNNKELIINETVPNRFSPKSPDKAHLNLHINSLELGDSAVYFCASSPGGGLTEAFFGQGTRLTVV.

This chain uses TRBV4-1 with TRBJ2-6; D ambiguous. CDR1 is MGHRA and CDR2 is YSYEKL in the germline V gene. This CDR3 spans 16 amino acids. V lost 2 bases and J lost 0, with 8 bases in between. Here the CDR3 DNA reads TGCGCCAGCAGCCAATCGGTTTCCTCTGGGGCCAACGTCCTGACTTTC. Its translation: CASSQSVSSGANVLTF.

The chain employs TRBV24-1 and TRBJ2-5; 8 positions match TRBD1. Germline V CDR1 and CDR2: KGHDR, SFDVKD. Trimming cost V 7 bases and J 5 bases; bases outside gene matches: 8. The CDR3 has 14 amino acids. CDR3 sequence: CATRATDRDETQYF. CDR3 sequence (DNA): TGTGCCACCAGGGCTACGGACAGGGATGAGACCCAGTACTTC.

This clonotype was counted only a few times. The chain employs TRBV20-1 and TRBJ1-2; no reliable D call. Germline V gives CDR1 DFQATT, CDR2 SNEGSKA (reference sequence). This CDR3 has 11 amino acids. This CDR3 reads CMQLSNYGYTF. In nucleotides, the CDR3 is TGCATGCAGTTGTCTAACTATGGCTACACCTTC.